This T cell receptor beta chain stems from a study of regulatory T cells in long-lasting Graves disease. Regarding the study as a whole: Sharing of public clonotypes was greater in persistent patients (under 3,000) than in new patients (around 1,000).

Trimming cost V 1 base and J 0 bases; bases outside gene matches: 7. Germline CDR1 reads SGHKS; CDR2 reads YYEKEE (reference sequence). This CDR3 has 17 amino acids. As to time point: newly diagnosed GD, antithyroid drugs for less than 3 months. From PBMCs, RNA was extracted and then used to make the TCR library. Criteria from the American Thyroid Association guidelines were applied to diagnose Graves' disease. For this clonotype: What it recognizes is unknown.

Building of the TCR beta libraries involved iRepertoire HTBI primers and Arm-PCR of CDR3 regions. One entry per CDR3 protein results from TCRdb running MiXCR on the multiplex PCR reads. This table has about 240,000 distinct CDR3 sequences, about 19% appearing once. This sequence originates from a female donor with Graves disease. The rearrangement joins TRBV5-5 to TRBJ2-3; 8 bases line up with TRBD1. Sample: peripheral blood mononuclear cells (PBMCs), taken at new diagnosis, from a patient treated with antithyroid drugs. This chain's CDR3 is CASSLPRQGTSTDTQYF. The CDR3 region has the DNA TGTGCCAGCAGCTTGCCTCGACAGGGGACAAGCACAGATACGCAGTATTTT.